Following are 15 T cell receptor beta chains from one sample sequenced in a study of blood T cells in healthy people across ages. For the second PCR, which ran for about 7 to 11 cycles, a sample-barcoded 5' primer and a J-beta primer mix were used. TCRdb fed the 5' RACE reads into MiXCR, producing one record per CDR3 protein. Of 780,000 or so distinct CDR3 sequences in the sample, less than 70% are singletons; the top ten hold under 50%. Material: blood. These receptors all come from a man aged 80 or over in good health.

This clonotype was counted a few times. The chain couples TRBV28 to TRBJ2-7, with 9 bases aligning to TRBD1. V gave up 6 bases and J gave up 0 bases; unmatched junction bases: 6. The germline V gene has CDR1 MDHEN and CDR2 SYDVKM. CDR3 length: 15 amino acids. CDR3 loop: CASRGGTGSSYEQYF. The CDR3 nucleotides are TGTGCCAGCAGGGGAGGGACAGGGAGCTCCTACGAGCAGTACTTC.

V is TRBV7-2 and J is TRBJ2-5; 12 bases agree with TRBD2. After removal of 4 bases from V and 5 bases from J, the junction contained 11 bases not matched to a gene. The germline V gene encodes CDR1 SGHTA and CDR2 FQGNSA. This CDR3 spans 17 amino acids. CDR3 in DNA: TGTGCCAGCAGCTCCGCTAGCGGGAGGGCCCTAATCGAGACCCAGTACTTC. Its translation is CASSSASGRALIETQYF.

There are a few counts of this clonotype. The CDR3 DNA sequence: TGTGCCAGCAGCTTAACCAGGGCCATTAGCACAGATACGCAGTATTTT. It yields the protein CASSLTRAISTDTQYF. V gene TRBV7-3 combines with J gene TRBJ2-3, with D perhaps matching TRBD1 (5 bases). V was trimmed by 0 bases and J by 0 bases, leaving 10 bases between them. The CDR3 consists of 16 residues. Germline CDR1 SGHTA, CDR2 FQGTGA.

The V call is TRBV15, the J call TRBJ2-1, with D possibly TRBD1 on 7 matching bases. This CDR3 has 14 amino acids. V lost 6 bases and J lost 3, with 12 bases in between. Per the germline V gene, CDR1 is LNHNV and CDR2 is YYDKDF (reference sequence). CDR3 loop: CATRRDRDYNEQFF. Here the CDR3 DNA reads TGTGCCACCAGGCGGGACAGAGACTACAATGAGCAGTTCTTC. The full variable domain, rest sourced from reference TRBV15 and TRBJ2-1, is DAMVIQNPRYQVTQFGKPVTLSCSQTLNHNVMYWYQQKSSQAPKLLFHYYDKDFNNEADTPDNFQSRRPNTSFCFLDIRSPGLGDTAMYLCATRRDRDYNEQFFGPGTRLTVL.

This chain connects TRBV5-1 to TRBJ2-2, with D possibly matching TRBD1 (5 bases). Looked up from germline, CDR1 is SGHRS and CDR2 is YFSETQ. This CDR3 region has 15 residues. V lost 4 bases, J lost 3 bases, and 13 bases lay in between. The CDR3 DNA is TGCGCCAGCAGCCACAGGCAGGGCGACACCGGGGAGCTGTTTTTT. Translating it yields CASSHRQGDTGELFF.

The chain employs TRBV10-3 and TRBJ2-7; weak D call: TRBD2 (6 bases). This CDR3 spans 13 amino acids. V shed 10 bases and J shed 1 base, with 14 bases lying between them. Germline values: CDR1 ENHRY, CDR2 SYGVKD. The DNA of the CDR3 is TGTGCCACCTCTAGCGAGTTTTCCTACGAGCAGTACTTC. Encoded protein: CATSSEFSYEQYF.

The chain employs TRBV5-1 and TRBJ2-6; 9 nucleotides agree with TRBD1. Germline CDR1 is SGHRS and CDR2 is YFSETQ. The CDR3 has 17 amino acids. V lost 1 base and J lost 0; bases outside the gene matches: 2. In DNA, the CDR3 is TGCGCCAGCAGCTTGTCGGACAGGGGCTCTGGGGCCAACGTCCTGACTTTC. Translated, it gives CASSLSDRGSGANVLTF.

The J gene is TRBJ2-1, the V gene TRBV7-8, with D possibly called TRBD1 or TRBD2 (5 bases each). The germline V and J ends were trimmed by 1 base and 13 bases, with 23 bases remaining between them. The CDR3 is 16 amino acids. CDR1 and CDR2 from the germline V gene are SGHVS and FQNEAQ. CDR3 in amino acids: CASSLVGEGTGETQFF. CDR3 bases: TGTGCCAGCAGCTTAGTAGGCGAGGGGACGGGCGAGACCCAGTTCTTC.

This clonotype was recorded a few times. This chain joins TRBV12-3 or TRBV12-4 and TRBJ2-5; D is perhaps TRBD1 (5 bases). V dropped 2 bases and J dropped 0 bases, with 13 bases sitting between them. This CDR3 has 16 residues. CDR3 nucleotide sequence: TGTGCCAGCAGTTTATCGAGACAGAAGTACCAAGAGACCCAGTACTTC. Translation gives CASSLSRQKYQETQYF.

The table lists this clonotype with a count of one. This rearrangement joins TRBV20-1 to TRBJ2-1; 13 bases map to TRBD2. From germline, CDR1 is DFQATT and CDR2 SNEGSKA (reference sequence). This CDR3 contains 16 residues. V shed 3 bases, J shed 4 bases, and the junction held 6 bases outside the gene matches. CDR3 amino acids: CSASELAGGRYNEQFF. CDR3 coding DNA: TGCAGTGCTAGTGAACTAGCGGGAGGGCGGTACAATGAGCAGTTCTTC.

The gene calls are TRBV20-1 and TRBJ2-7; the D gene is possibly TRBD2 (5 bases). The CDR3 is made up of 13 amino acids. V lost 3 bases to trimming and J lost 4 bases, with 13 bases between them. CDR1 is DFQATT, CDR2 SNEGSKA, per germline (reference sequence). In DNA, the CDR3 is TGCAGTGCTAGGCGGGTGGGCCAATACGAGCAGTACTTC. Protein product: CSARRVGQYEQYF.

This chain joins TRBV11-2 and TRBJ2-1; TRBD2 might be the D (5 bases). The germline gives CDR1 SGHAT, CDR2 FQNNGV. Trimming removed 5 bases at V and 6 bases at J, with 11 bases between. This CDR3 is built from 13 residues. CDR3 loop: CASSPGGSNEQFF. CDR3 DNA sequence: TGTGCCAGCAGCCCCGGTGGGAGCAATGAGCAGTTCTTC.

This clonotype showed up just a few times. The CDR3 nucleotides read TGTGCCAGCAGTGGGGAGCTAGCGGGGTACAATGAGCAGTTCTTC. Amino acids: CASSGELAGYNEQFF. The rearrangement links TRBV2 to TRBJ2-1; TRBD2 matches 9 bases. The CDR3 sequence is 15 residues long. Germline CDR1 SNHLY, CDR2 FYNNEI. With 4 bases clipped from V and 4 bases from J, the junction kept 5 bases outside the gene matches.

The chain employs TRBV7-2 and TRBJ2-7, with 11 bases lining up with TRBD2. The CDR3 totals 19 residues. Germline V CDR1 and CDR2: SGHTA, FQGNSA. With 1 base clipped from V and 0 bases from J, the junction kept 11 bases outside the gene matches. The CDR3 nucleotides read TGTGCCAGCAGCTTAGGGCTACTAGCGGGAGTGAAGATCTCCTACGAGCAGTACTTC. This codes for CASSLGLLAGVKISYEQYF.

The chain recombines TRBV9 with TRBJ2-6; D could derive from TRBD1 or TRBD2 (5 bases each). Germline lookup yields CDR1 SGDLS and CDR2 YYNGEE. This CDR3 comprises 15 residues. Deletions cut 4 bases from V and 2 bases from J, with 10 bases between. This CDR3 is CASSPLGAGANVLTF. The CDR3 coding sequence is TGTGCCAGCAGCCCGTTGGGGGCTGGGGCCAACGTCCTGACTTTC.